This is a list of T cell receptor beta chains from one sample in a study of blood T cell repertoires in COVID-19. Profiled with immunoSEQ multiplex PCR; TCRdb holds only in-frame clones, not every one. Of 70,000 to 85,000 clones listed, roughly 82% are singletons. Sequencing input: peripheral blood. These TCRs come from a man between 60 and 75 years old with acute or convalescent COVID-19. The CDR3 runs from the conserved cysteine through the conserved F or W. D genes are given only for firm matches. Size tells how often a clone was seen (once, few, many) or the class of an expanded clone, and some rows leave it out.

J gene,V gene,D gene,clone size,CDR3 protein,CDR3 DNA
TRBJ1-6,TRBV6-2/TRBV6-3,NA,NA,CASSWTANSPLHF,TGTGCCAGCAGTTGGACAGCTAATTCACCCCTCCACTTT
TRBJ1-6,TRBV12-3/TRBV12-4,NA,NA,CASTARGSPLHF,TGTGCCAGCACCGCGAGAGGTTCACCCCTCCACTTT
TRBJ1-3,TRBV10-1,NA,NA,CASSPGNSGNTIYF,TGCGCCAGTAGCCCAGGGAACTCTGGAAACACCATATATTTT
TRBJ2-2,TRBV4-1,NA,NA,CASSHEGRGTGELFF,TGCGCCAGCAGCCACGAGGGCAGGGGCACCGGGGAGCTGTTTTTT
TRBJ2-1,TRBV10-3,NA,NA,CAIGGPDKYNEQFF,TGTGCCATCGGAGGGCCGGATAAATACAATGAGCAGTTCTTC
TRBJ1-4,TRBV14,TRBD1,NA,CASSRTGVSEKLFF,TGTGCCAGCAGCAGGACAGGGGTTTCTGAAAAACTGTTTTTT
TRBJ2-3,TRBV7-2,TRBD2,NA,CASSPTSGGATAQYF,TGTGCCAGCAGCCCGACTAGCGGGGGGGCAACGGCGCAGTATTTT
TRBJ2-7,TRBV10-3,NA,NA,CATNPGLGFYEQYF,TGTGCCACCAATCCGGGACTCGGATTCTACGAGCAGTACTTC
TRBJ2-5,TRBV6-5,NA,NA,CASSSQGTETQYF,TGTGCCAGCAGCTCACAGGGAACGGAGACCCAGTACTTC
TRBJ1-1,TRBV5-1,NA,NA,CASRTAGGAEAFF,TGCGCCAGCAGGACGGCCGGAGGTGCTGAAGCTTTCTTT
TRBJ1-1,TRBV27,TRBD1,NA,CASSARQGRTEAFF,TGTGCCAGCAGTGCCAGACAGGGCAGGACTGAAGCTTTCTTT
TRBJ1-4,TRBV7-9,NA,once,CASSTPGQTNEKLFF,TGTGCCAGCAGCACCCCAGGGCAGACTAATGAAAAACTGTTTTTT
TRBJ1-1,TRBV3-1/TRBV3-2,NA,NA,CASTPGRDMEAFF,TGTGCCAGCACGCCCGGCCGGGACATGGAAGCTTTCTTT
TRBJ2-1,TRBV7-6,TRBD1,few,CASSGYRGRNNEQFF,TGTGCCAGCAGCGGATACAGGGGCCGTAACAATGAGCAGTTCTTC
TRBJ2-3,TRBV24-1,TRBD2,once,CATSDAGLAGGLDTQYF,TGTGCCACCAGTGACGCGGGACTAGCGGGAGGTCTAGATACGCAGTATTTT